These 13 T cell receptor beta chains share one sample of origin, sequenced in a study of blood T cells in healthy people across ages. A J-beta primer mix and a sample-barcoded 5' primer were used in a second PCR of roughly 6 to 11 cycles. Each CDR3 protein gets one entry after TCRdb re-called the 5' RACE reads with MiXCR. The sample carries 1,800,000 or so distinct CDR3 sequences, 30% to 40% recorded once. The sample comprised blood. Source of these receptors: a human donor in good health.

This clonotype has a single count. The chain links TRBV29-1 to TRBJ1-1; D remains unclear. Trimming left V 6 bases short and J 4 bases short, with 15 bases between. CDR1 SQVTM and CDR2 ANQGSEA come from the germline V gene. The CDR3 totals 13 residues. The CDR3 coding sequence is TGCAGCGTATCTGGGGAGTCGGGCACTGAAGCTTTCTTT. Amino acids: CSVSGESGTEAFF. The full variable domain, its missing parts supplied by reference TRBV29-1 and TRBJ1-1, is SAVISQKPSRDICQRGTSLTIQCQVDSQVTMMFWYRQQPGQSLTLIATANQGSEATYESGFVIDKFPISRPNLTFSTLTVSNMSPEDSSIYLCSVSGESGTEAFFGQGTRLTVV.

This clonotype was seen only a few times. The chain combines TRBV6-5 with TRBJ1-6; D is unclear. CDR3 length: 12 residues. From germline, CDR1 is MNHEY and CDR2 SVGAGI. The V and J ends lost 11 bases and 0 bases respectively, with 5 bases between them. The CDR3 sequence: CASGSYNSPLHF. Here the CDR3 DNA reads TGTGCCTCCGGCTCCTATAATTCACCCCTCCACTTT.

This clonotype came up a few times. The chain carries TRBV15 and TRBJ1-1; D unresolved. Germline CDR1 LNHNV, CDR2 YYDKDF (reference sequence). This CDR3 contains 12 residues. Trimming stripped 3 bases from V and 5 bases from J, with 7 bases between. The chain's CDR3 is CATSRARTEAFF. In DNA, the CDR3 is TGTGCCACCAGCAGGGCCCGAACTGAAGCTTTCTTT.

The rearrangement joins TRBV5-4 to TRBJ2-4; 10 nucleotides match TRBD2. Per germline, CDR1 SGHNT and CDR2 YYREEE (reference sequence). V was pared by 4 bases and J by 6 bases, with 7 bases of the junction left unmatched. The CDR3 runs 15 residues. The CDR3 region has the DNA TGTGCCAGCAGCCCTAGCGGGGGTTACGGAAACATTCAGTACTTC. As protein: CASSPSGGYGNIQYF.

This clonotype was recorded a few times. The rearrangement links TRBV7-2 to TRBJ1-6; D may be TRBD1 (6 bases). The CDR3 sequence is 13 residues long. Germline loops: CDR1 SGHTA, CDR2 FQGNSA. Trimming left V 6 bases short and J 13 bases short, with 16 bases between. CDR3 coding DNA: TGTGCCAGCAGGATCACAGGGAGGGGGCCCCTCCACTTT. The encoded protein is CASRITGRGPLHF.

This clonotype was seen a few times. The rearrangement joins TRBV6-5 to TRBJ1-2; D not certain. V dropped 0 bases and J dropped 2 bases, with 10 bases sitting between them. Germline CDR1 is MNHEY and CDR2 is SVGAGI. The length of the CDR3 is 15 residues. The CDR3 bases are TGTGCCAGCAGTTACTCGGGGTCCAGCAACTATGGCTACACCTTC. The encoded protein is CASSYSGSSNYGYTF.

This clonotype occurred a few times. Here the CDR3 DNA reads TGTGCCAGCAGCCTTTATGGGAGACTGAGGTTTTACAATGAGCAGTTCTTC. This encodes CASSLYGRLRFYNEQFF. The chain recombines TRBV7-2 with TRBJ2-1, with a possible D match to TRBD2 (5 bases). Germline V gene sequence: CDR1 SGHTA, CDR2 FQGNSA. The CDR3 has 17 residues. Trimming took 5 bases from V and 4 from J, leaving 21 bases between them.

This clonotype was observed a few times. J is TRBJ1-2 and V is TRBV28, with D tentatively TRBD1 (5 bases). Per germline, CDR1 MDHEN and CDR2 SYDVKM. Trimming shortened V by 7 bases and J by 3 bases, and 15 bases separated the two germline ends. The CDR3 length is 14 residues. The CDR3 spells CASIPSGQHYGYTF. CDR3 DNA: TGTGCCAGCATCCCCTCGGGGCAACACTATGGCTACACCTTC.

The rearrangement joins TRBV5-1 to TRBJ1-4, with TRBD1 matching 11 bases. V shed 4 bases and J 7 bases; nucleotides not matched to a gene: 6. Germline CDR1 and CDR2: SGHRS and YFSETQ. The CDR3 totals 15 residues. The CDR3 loop is CASSTMGQGGEKLFF. CDR3 in DNA: TGCGCCAGCAGCACCATGGGACAGGGGGGTGAAAAACTGTTTTTT. The full variable domain, in which reference TRBV5-1 and TRBJ1-4 provide the parts outside the CDR3, is KAGVTQTPRYLIKTRGQQVTLSCSPISGHRSVSWYQQTPGQGLQFLFEYFSETQRNKGNFPGRFSGRQFSNSRSEMNVSTLELGDSALYLCASSTMGQGGEKLFFGSGTQLSVL.

This chain's CDR3 is CSARDSGTSGGAETQYF. The DNA of the CDR3 is TGCAGTGCTAGAGATTCCGGGACTAGCGGGGGGGCAGAGACCCAGTACTTC. V usage is TRBV20-1 and J usage is TRBJ2-5; 16 nucleotides agree with TRBD2. Germline V CDR1 and CDR2: DFQATT, SNEGSKA (reference sequence). J lost 4 bases, V lost 0 bases, and 5 bases had no gene match. The CDR3 covers 17 residues.

V gene TRBV7-9 combines with J gene TRBJ2-1; D may be TRBD2 (7 bases). The V gene lost 6 bases and the J gene lost 8 bases, with 14 bases spanning the gap. The germline V gene has CDR1 SEHNR and CDR2 FQNEAQ (reference sequence). The CDR3 loop spans 13 amino acids. Written as DNA, the CDR3 is TGTGCCAGCAGGCGGGGGCTTGATGATGAGCAGTTCTTC. Encoded protein: CASRRGLDDEQFF.

The rearrangement uses TRBV20-1 and TRBJ1-2, with 7 positions matching TRBD1. The CDR3 is made up of 12 amino acids. The germline gives CDR1 DFQATT, CDR2 SNEGSKA (reference sequence). V shed 5 bases, J shed 4 bases, and the junction held 4 bases outside the gene matches. CDR3 region: CSAFRTGYGYTF. Written as DNA, the CDR3 is TGCAGTGCTTTTCGGACAGGCTATGGCTACACCTTC.

The chain employs TRBV25-1 and TRBJ1-2, with TRBD1 identical over 10 bases. Germline-derived CDR1 and CDR2 are MGHDK and SYGVNS. The junction had 6 bases not matched to a gene; V was cut back by 2 bases and J by 12 bases. The CDR3 covers 13 residues. CDR3 in DNA: TGTGCCAGCAGTGAACGGGACAGGGGAGGCCACACCTTC. Its protein product is CASSERDRGGHTF.